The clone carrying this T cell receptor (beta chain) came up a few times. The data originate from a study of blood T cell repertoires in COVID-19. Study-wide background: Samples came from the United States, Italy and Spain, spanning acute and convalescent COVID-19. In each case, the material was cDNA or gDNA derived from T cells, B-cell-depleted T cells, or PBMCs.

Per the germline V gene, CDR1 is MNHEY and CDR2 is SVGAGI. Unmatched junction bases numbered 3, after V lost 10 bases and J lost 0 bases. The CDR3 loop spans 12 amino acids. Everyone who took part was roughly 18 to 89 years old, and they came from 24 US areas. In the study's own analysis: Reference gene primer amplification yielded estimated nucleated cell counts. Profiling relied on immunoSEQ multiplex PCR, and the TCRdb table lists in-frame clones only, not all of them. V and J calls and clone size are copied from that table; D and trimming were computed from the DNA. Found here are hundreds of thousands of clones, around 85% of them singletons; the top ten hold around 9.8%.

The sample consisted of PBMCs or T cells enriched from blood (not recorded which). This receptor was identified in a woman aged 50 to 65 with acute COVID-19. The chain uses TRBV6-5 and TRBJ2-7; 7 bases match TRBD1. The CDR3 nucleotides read TGTGCCACACAGGGGAGCTCCTACGAGCAGTACTTC. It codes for CATQGSSYEQYF.